One sample yielded the 15 T cell receptor beta chains listed below, sequenced in a study of blood T cell repertoires in COVID-19. The method was immunoSEQ multiplex PCR; TCRdb's version includes in-frame clones alone and lacks a portion of them. Among some 68,000 clones listed, about 80% were seen once. The sample was peripheral blood. Every receptor here comes from a man aged 65 to 85 with acute or convalescent COVID-19.

This clone was seen once. J is TRBJ1-6 and V is TRBV11-2; D is unclear. The germline CDR1 and CDR2 sequences are SGHAT and FQNNGV. The CDR3 runs 13 residues. Between the trimmed V and J ends, which lost 6 bases and 8 bases, there was a span of 11 bases. CDR3 sequence (DNA): TGTGCCAGCAGTCTCAAGAGAGATTCACCCCTCCACTTT. This gives the protein CASSLKRDSPLHF.

The sample holds one count of this clone. The chain uses TRBV5-1 and TRBJ2-7; 11 bases line up with TRBD2. Germline V gene sequence: CDR1 SGHRS, CDR2 YFSETQ. J gave up 4 bases and V 5 bases, and 5 bases lay outside the gene matches. This CDR3 region has 14 residues. The CDR3 loop is CASRRTSGPYEQYF. In DNA, the CDR3 is TGCGCCAGCAGGAGGACTAGCGGGCCGTACGAGCAGTACTTC. Based on the CDR3 plus reference TRBV5-1 and TRBJ2-7, the full variable domain is KAGVTQTPRYLIKTRGQQVTLSCSPISGHRSVSWYQQTPGQGLQFLFEYFSETQRNKGNFPGRFSGRQFSNSRSEMNVSTLELGDSALYLCASRRTSGPYEQYFGPGTRLTVT.

The chain has TRBV28 and TRBJ1-3; a weak D match, TRBD1 (5 bases). This CDR3 region has 13 residues. Germline V gene data show CDR1 as MDHEN and CDR2 as SYDVKM. With 6 bases removed from V and 0 bases from J, the gap between germline ends came to 6 bases. For the CDR3, the DNA is TGTGCCAGCAGGCAGGGCTCTGGAAACACCATATATTTT. This gives the protein CASRQGSGNTIYF.

The rearrangement links TRBV6-5 to TRBJ2-1; TRBD2 matches 7 bases. In germline, CDR1 is MNHEY, CDR2 SVGAGI. This CDR3 has 13 amino acids. V lost 5 bases to trimming and J lost 9 bases; unmatched junction nucleotides: 7. The CDR3 DNA reads as TGTGCCAGCAGTCCTGGGACTAATAGTGAGCAGTTCTTC. Translation gives CASSPGTNSEQFF.

The genes are TRBV5-4 and TRBJ2-1; perhaps TRBD2 as D (6 bases). In germline, CDR1 is SGHNT, CDR2 YYREEE (reference sequence). The V end lost 3 bases, the J end lost 9 bases, and 7 bases lay between the germline ends. This CDR3 is built from 11 residues. The CDR3 bases are TGTGCCAGCAGCTCAGCGGGTGAGCAGTTCTTC. Residues: CASSSAGEQFF.

This sequence joins TRBV19 and TRBJ1-4; TRBD1 matches 7 bases. The CDR3 is 14 residues long. The junction had 9 bases not matched to a gene; V was cut back by 4 bases and J by 10 bases. Germline assignment: CDR1 LNHDA and CDR2 SQIVND (reference sequence). The CDR3 loop is CASSNRTGRGKLFF. The CDR3 DNA sequence: TGTGCCAGTAGTAACCGGACAGGCCGGGGAAAACTGTTTTTT.

This clone has only a few counts. For the CDR3, the DNA is TGTGCCAGTGGCCCCCCAGGGGGATACGAGCAGTACTTC. This gives the protein CASGPPGGYEQYF. The chain joins TRBV6-5 to TRBJ2-7; 7 nucleotides align to TRBD1. This CDR3 has 13 residues. Germline CDR1 and CDR2: MNHEY and SVGAGI. Germline trimming cut 9 bases from V and 4 bases from J; bases unmatched to any gene: 9.

For this clone: At the DNA level, this CDR3 is encoded by other sequences in the same sample as well. This chain's CDR3 is CASSLGLAGDEQFF. The CDR3 DNA reads TGTGCCAGCAGCTTGGGACTAGCGGGGGACGAGCAGTTCTTC. The chain is built from TRBV7-9 and TRBJ2-1; 14 bases agree with TRBD2. Germline V CDR1 and CDR2: SEHNR, FQNEAQ (reference sequence). J was trimmed by 10 bases and V by 3 bases; bases with no gene match: 2. This CDR3 spans 14 amino acids.

This chain joins TRBV5-1 and TRBJ1-1; 7 bases agree with TRBD1. Germline trimming cut 3 bases from V and 0 bases from J; bases unmatched to any gene: 5. Germline V gene data show CDR1 as SGHRS and CDR2 as YFSETQ. The CDR3 spans 15 residues. CDR3 DNA sequence: TGCGCCAGCAGCTCGACAGGGATCCTGAACACTGAAGCTTTCTTT. Residues: CASSSTGILNTEAFF.

This chain joins TRBV5-6 and TRBJ1-2, with TRBD1 matching 8 bases. CDR3 length: 15 amino acids. Germline V CDR1 and CDR2: SGHDT, YYEEEE. The junction had 9 bases not matched to a gene; V was cut back by 4 bases and J by 4 bases. CDR3 amino acids: CASSPGQGWIYGYTF. In DNA, the CDR3 is TGTGCCAGCAGCCCTGGACAGGGATGGATCTATGGCTACACCTTC.

The V gene is TRBV14, the J gene TRBJ2-1, with TRBD1 matching over 7 bases. Per the germline V gene, CDR1 is SGHDN and CDR2 is FVKESK. Germline trimming cut 0 bases from V and 2 bases from J; bases unmatched to any gene: 1. The CDR3 contains 15 residues. The CDR3 here is CASSQDQGAYNEQFF. The CDR3 DNA is TGTGCCAGCAGCCAAGATCAGGGGGCCTACAATGAGCAGTTCTTC.

This clone was found a few times. The chain uses TRBV4-1 and TRBJ2-5; 10 nucleotides align to TRBD2. The CDR3 runs 15 residues. Trimming cost V 5 bases and J 2 bases; bases outside gene matches: 5. The V gene's germline CDR1 is MGHRA and CDR2 YSYEKL. Here the CDR3 DNA reads TGCGCCAGCAGCAAATCACTAGCGGGACAAGAGACCCAGTACTTC. As protein: CASSKSLAGQETQYF.

The chain carries TRBV11-3 and TRBJ2-5, with 7 bases aligning to TRBD2. Germline lookup yields CDR1 SGHNT and CDR2 YENEEA. The CDR3 has 15 amino acids. V trimming: 5 bases; J trimming: 4 bases; junction bases outside the gene matches: 10. In DNA form, the CDR3 reads TGTGCCAGCAGCCCAACCCCGGGACTACCAGAGACCCAGTACTTC. Residues: CASSPTPGLPETQYF.

The CDR3 reads CASKQTGDNEQFF. In DNA form, the CDR3 reads TGTGCCAGCAAACAGACAGGGGACAATGAGCAGTTCTTC. V usage is TRBV12-3 or TRBV12-4 and J usage is TRBJ2-1; 8 bases fit TRBD1. The CDR3 totals 13 residues. Trimming removed 7 bases from V and 5 bases from J; junction bases left unmatched: 4.

The chain is built from TRBV11-2 and TRBJ1-2; 7 positions agree with TRBD1. The ends lost 5 bases at V and 0 bases at J; junction bases unmatched: 15. This CDR3 is built from 18 residues. Per the germline V gene, CDR1 is SGHAT and CDR2 is FQNNGV. This CDR3 is CASSTIRQGPGTNYGYTF. In DNA form, the CDR3 reads TGTGCCAGCAGCACCATCAGACAGGGACCCGGAACTAACTATGGCTACACCTTC.